This T cell receptor beta chain was identified in a study of blood T cell repertoires in COVID-19. Across the whole study: T cells, B-cell-depleted T cells, or PBMCs supplied cDNA or gDNA.

Trimming stripped 7 bases from V and 6 bases from J, with 15 bases between. The CDR3 covers 13 residues. Produced via immunoSEQ multiplex PCR; TCRdb's table is partial and in-frame only. The table shows over 200,000 clones, with around 80% occurring only once. During active infection, Seattle patients enrolled and were then monitored through disease. This TCR came from a woman aged 25 to 39 with COVID-19, enrolled during active disease. The V gene is TRBV12-3 or TRBV12-4, the J gene TRBJ2-5; possible D gene TRBD2, 5 bases. The specimen was peripheral blood. Written as DNA, the CDR3 is TGTGCCAGCACCCGACGGGGATTGAAGACCCAGTACTTC. Translation: CASTRRGLKTQYF.